A selection of T cell receptor beta chains follows, all from one sample in a study of preoperative IRX-2 immunotherapy in early breast cancer. Clones were sequenced by immunoSEQ multiplex PCR, and TCRdb holds only the in-frame ones, with some missing. The repertoire holds around 25,000 clones, with about 90% as singletons. Sample: tumor tissue, taken after IRX-2 immunotherapy. Receptors were obtained from a human donor with breast cancer. CDR3s include the opening cysteine and the closing phenylalanine or tryptophan. Each record gives: J gene, clone size, V gene, D gene, CDR3 protein, CDR3 DNA. D genes are given only for firm matches. Where a row states a size, it is once, few, many or the class of an expanded clone; other rows omit it.

TRBJ1-6,-,TRBV6-5,-,CATQPVGGLDSPLHF,TGTGCCACCCAACCGGTGGGGGGCCTTGATTCACCCCTCCACTTT
TRBJ1-6,-,TRBV11-3,-,CASRATVSGAPLHF,TGTGCCAGCAGGGCGACAGTAAGTGGTGCACCCCTCCACTTT
TRBJ2-2,-,TRBV5-1,TRBD1,CASSEGQASGELFF,TGCGCCAGCAGCGAAGGACAGGCATCCGGGGAGCTGTTTTTT
TRBJ2-5,once,TRBV29-1,TRBD1,CSVKGAGAGETQYF,TGCAGCGTAAAGGGGGCAGGGGCGGGAGAGACCCAGTACTTC
TRBJ1-2,-,TRBV7-9,TRBD1,CASNGDRLNYGYTF,TGTGCCAGCAACGGGGACAGGCTTAACTATGGCTACACCTTC
TRBJ2-1,-,TRBV23-1,TRBD2,CASSQCVLAGGRNEQFF,TGCGCCAGCAGTCAATGCGTACTAGCGGGGGGGCGCAATGAGCAGTTCTTC
TRBJ1-5,-,TRBV30,-,CAWTGVSNQPQHF,TGTGCCTGGACGGGTGTTAGCAATCAGCCCCAGCATTTT
TRBJ2-5,-,TRBV18,TRBD1,CASSSLQGTGYQETQYF,TGTGCCAGCTCATCCCTACAGGGGACGGGGTACCAAGAGACCCAGTACTTC
TRBJ1-2,once,TRBV27,TRBD1,CASSKTGTGGYTF,TGTGCCAGCAGTAAAACCGGGACAGGAGGCTACACCTTC
TRBJ2-2,-,TRBV6-1,TRBD1,CASSEAAGTGNTGELFF,TGTGCCAGCAGTGAAGCGGCCGGGACAGGGAACACCGGGGAGCTGTTTTTT
TRBJ2-2,-,TRBV5-6,TRBD1,CASTRTGVNTGELFF,TGTGCCAGCACCCGTACAGGGGTGAACACCGGGGAGCTGTTTTTT
TRBJ2-4,once,TRBV13,TRBD1,CASSLRTGALAKNIQYF,TGTGCCAGCAGCTTGCGGACAGGAGCCTTAGCCAAAAACATTCAGTACTTC
TRBJ2-3,-,TRBV19,TRBD2,CASSNSGGSTDTQYF,TGTGCCAGTAGCAATAGCGGGGGTAGCACAGATACGCAGTATTTT
TRBJ1-2,-,TRBV19,-,CASRGPREGYTF,TGTGCCAGTAGGGGCCCCAGGGAGGGCTACACCTTC
TRBJ1-5,-,TRBV30,TRBD1,CAWTGGINQPQHF,TGTGCCTGGACAGGGGGGATTAATCAGCCCCAGCATTTT
TRBJ1-2,-,TRBV6-5,-,CASSYSSGFYGYTF,TGTGCCAGCAGTTACTCGAGTGGCTTCTATGGCTACACCTTC
TRBJ1-1,-,TRBV10-1,-,CASSEAANTEAFF,TGCGCCAGCAGTGAGGCCGCTAACACTGAAGCTTTCTTT